Presented here are 20 T cell receptor beta chains from one specimen sequenced in a study of blood T cell repertoires in COVID-19. Clones were read by immunoSEQ multiplex PCR, and TCRdb kept only the in-frame ones, dropping some. The sample contains fewer than 75,000 clones, more than 85% of which appear only once. Specimen: peripheral blood. Source of these receptors: a man in his fifties with active COVID-19.

V and J are TRBV7-9 and TRBJ1-2; 9 positions match TRBD1. J was trimmed by 6 bases and V by 5 bases; bases with no gene match: 10. The germline CDR1 and CDR2 sequences are SEHNR and FQNEAQ (reference sequence). There are 15 residues in the CDR3. CDR3 sequence (DNA): TGTGCCAGCAGCCCGAGTGGGACAGGGAGTAATGGCTACACCTTC. Translated, it gives CASSPSGTGSNGYTF.

The chain is built from TRBV4-1 and TRBJ2-1, with 8 bases identical to TRBD1. The CDR3 totals 15 residues. Germline V lookup: CDR1 MGHRA, CDR2 YSYEKL. V gave up 0 bases and J gave up 8 bases; unmatched junction bases: 6. The CDR3 loop reads CASSQDSRGLDEQFF. The CDR3 DNA sequence: TGCGCCAGCAGCCAAGACTCCAGGGGGCTCGATGAGCAGTTCTTC.

The gene calls are TRBV2 and TRBJ2-3; possibly TRBD2 for D (8 bases). Trimming removed 6 bases at V and 2 bases at J, with 15 bases between. CDR3 size: 15 residues. Per the germline V gene, CDR1 is SNHLY and CDR2 is FYNNEI. The CDR3 sequence is CASSGRGLLTDTQYF. The CDR3 coding sequence is TGTGCCAGCAGCGGGAGGGGGCTCCTCACAGATACGCAGTATTTT.

The V call is TRBV7-9, the J call TRBJ2-7; D possibly corresponds to TRBD1 (6 bases). V lost 4 bases, J lost 7 bases, and 14 bases lay in between. Germline CDR1 SEHNR, CDR2 FQNEAQ (reference sequence). The CDR3 length is 13 residues. DNA of the CDR3: TGTGCCAGCAGCTCGTACAGGGAGTCGGAGCAGTACTTC. This codes for CASSSYRESEQYF.

The genes are TRBV5-4 and TRBJ1-2; 11 nucleotides agree with TRBD1. The germline CDR1 and CDR2 sequences are SGHNT and YYREEE (reference sequence). J was trimmed by 4 bases and V by 2 bases; bases with no gene match: 7. The CDR3 spans 16 residues. DNA for the CDR3: TGTGCCAGCAGCTTTGGGGGACAGGGGGGGGCCTATGGCTACACCTTC. It encodes CASSFGGQGGAYGYTF.

This clone was found once. V usage is TRBV28 and J usage is TRBJ2-7, with D unresolved. The CDR3 runs to 13 residues. Trimming took 2 bases from V and 0 from J, leaving 5 bases between them. Germline CDR1 and CDR2: MDHEN and SYDVKM. CDR3 bases: TGTGCCAGCAGTTTAAGCGACTCCTACGAGCAGTACTTC. Residues: CASSLSDSYEQYF.

The rearrangement joins TRBV28 to TRBJ2-5; 12 nucleotides agree with TRBD2. The CDR3 length is 17 residues. Losses at the gene ends were 7 bases for V and 3 bases for J; bases not matched to a gene: 12. Per germline, CDR1 MDHEN and CDR2 SYDVKM. Here the CDR3 DNA reads TGTGCCAGCACCTCAGGGGGGACTAGCGGGTTTAAAGAGACCCAGTACTTC. This codes for CASTSGGTSGFKETQYF.

Written as DNA, the CDR3 is TGTGCCAGCAGTGATTTGAGGACACTGAGGACTAATGAAAAACTGTTTTTT. Protein: CASSDLRTLRTNEKLFF. V gene TRBV6-4 combines with J gene TRBJ1-4; D may be TRBD1 (5 bases). The CDR3 contains 17 residues. Trimming removed 3 bases at V and 2 bases at J, with 16 bases between. CDR1 and CDR2 from the germline V gene are MRHNA and SNTAGT.

The J gene is TRBJ2-2, the V gene TRBV18, with a tentative D call TRBD2 (5 bases). There are 14 residues in the CDR3. V was pared by 2 bases and J by 9 bases, with 13 bases between. CDR1 and CDR2 (germline): KGHSH, LQKENI. The CDR3 sequence: CASSPGLTERELFF. The CDR3 region has the DNA TGTGCCAGCTCACCAGGACTCACTGAACGGGAGCTGTTTTTT.

This sequence joins TRBV28 and TRBJ2-7; 7 bases match TRBD1. CDR1 and CDR2 from the germline V gene are MDHEN and SYDVKM. The CDR3 sequence is 12 residues long. V lost 4 bases and J lost 6; bases outside the gene matches: 3. The CDR3 sequence is CASSSGQPEQYF. CDR3 nucleotides: TGTGCCAGCAGTTCGGGACAGCCCGAGCAGTACTTC.

The genes are TRBV11-2 and TRBJ1-6; a possible D gene is TRBD1 (5 bases). Trimming left V 1 base short and J 13 bases short, with 14 bases between. This CDR3 is built from 14 residues. In germline, CDR1 is SGHAT, CDR2 FQNNGV. CDR3 region: CASSLVQGPSPLHF. The CDR3 region has the DNA TGTGCCAGCAGCTTAGTCCAGGGCCCCTCGCCCCTCCACTTT. Full variable domain (rest looked up from reference TRBV11-2 and TRBJ1-6): EAGVAQSPRYKIIEKRQSVAFWCNPISGHATLYWYQQILGQGPKLLIQFQNNGVVDDSQLPKDRFSAERLKGVDSTLKIQPAKLEDSAVYLCASSLVQGPSPLHFGNGTRLTVT.

This rearrangement joins TRBV2 to TRBJ1-2; possible D gene TRBD1, 5 bases. Trimming removed 1 base at V and 8 bases at J, with 20 bases between. The CDR3 is 16 residues long. CDR1 is SNHLY, CDR2 FYNNEI, per germline. CDR3: CASSEGSRAPSRGYTF. In DNA form, the CDR3 reads TGTGCCAGCAGTGAAGGTTCCAGGGCGCCATCAAGGGGCTACACCTTC. Full variable domain (missing parts from reference TRBV2 and TRBJ1-2): EPEVTQTPSHQVTQMGQEVILRCVPISNHLYFYWYRQILGQKVEFLVSFYNNEISEKSEIFDDQFSVERPDGSNFTLKIRSTKLEDSAMYFCASSEGSRAPSRGYTFGSGTRLTVV.

The V call is TRBV7-6, the J call TRBJ2-7, with D perhaps matching TRBD2 (6 bases). V lost 0 bases to trimming and J lost 4 bases, with 13 bases between them. The CDR3 spans 15 residues. Germline V gives CDR1 SGHVS, CDR2 FNYEAQ. CDR3 coding DNA: TGTGCCAGCAGCTTAGCGCGGGACGGCGGATACGAGCAGTACTTC. Amino acid sequence: CASSLARDGGYEQYF.

This rearrangement joins TRBV5-6 to TRBJ2-1; 7 bases are shared with TRBD2. V gave up 2 bases and J gave up 2 bases; unmatched junction bases: 1. The length of the CDR3 is 14 residues. CDR1 is SGHDT, CDR2 YYEEEE, per germline. The CDR3 coding sequence is TGTGCCAGCAGCTTAAGCGGGGCCTACAATGAGCAGTTCTTC. Its protein is CASSLSGAYNEQFF.

The chain couples TRBV9 to TRBJ2-3; D unclear. Deletions cut 1 base from V and 0 bases from J, with 9 bases between. The CDR3 spans 15 residues. Germline loops: CDR1 SGDLS, CDR2 YYNGEE. DNA of the CDR3: TGTGCCAGCAGCGTAAACGGCGGAAGCACAGATACGCAGTATTTT. It yields the protein CASSVNGGSTDTQYF.

This clone was picked up one time. This CDR3 is CASSLGDSINQPQHF. CDR3 sequence (DNA): TGTGCCAGCAGCTTGGGAGACAGCATCAATCAGCCCCAGCATTTT. The chain uses TRBV5-5 and TRBJ1-5, with D possibly being TRBD1 (5 bases). V was trimmed by 0 bases and J by 3 bases, leaving 10 bases between them. CDR1 SGHKS and CDR2 YYEKEE come from the germline V gene (reference sequence). This CDR3 has 15 residues.

The rearrangement joins TRBV5-1 to TRBJ2-7; no reliable D call. V was cut by 0 bases and J by 6 bases, with 13 bases left in between. CDR3 size: 14 residues. Per germline, CDR1 SGHRS and CDR2 YFSETQ. In DNA form, the CDR3 reads TGCGCCAGCAGCTTGGGAGGTGGTCATGGCGAGCAGTACTTC. This encodes CASSLGGGHGEQYF.

The chain recombines TRBV9 with TRBJ2-2; 10 positions agree with TRBD2. The CDR3 contains 15 residues. Per germline, CDR1 SGDLS and CDR2 YYNGEE. V trimming: 2 bases; J trimming: 3 bases; junction bases outside the gene matches: 1. CDR3 protein: CASSVLAGDTGELFF. CDR3 nucleotides: TGTGCCAGCAGCGTGCTAGCGGGGGACACCGGGGAGCTGTTTTTT.

J is TRBJ2-3 and V is TRBV28, with D tentatively TRBD2 (6 bases). The germline V gene has CDR1 MDHEN and CDR2 SYDVKM. There are 15 residues in the CDR3. Trimming stripped 7 bases from V and 3 bases from J, with 17 bases between. CDR3 DNA sequence: TGTGCCAGCAAAGAACCGGGAGCAAGAACAGATACGCAGTATTTT. It specifies CASKEPGARTDTQYF.

The chain employs TRBV6-4 and TRBJ2-6; a weak D match, TRBD1 (6 bases). V lost 2 bases to trimming and J lost 2 bases, with 7 bases between them. The CDR3 is made up of 15 amino acids. CDR1 is MRHNA, CDR2 SNTAGT, per germline. CDR3 in DNA: TGTGCCAGCAGTGACACAGGGACTGGGGCCAACGTCCTGACTTTC. This translates into CASSDTGTGANVLTF.